This T cell receptor (beta chain) was recovered during a study of blood T cells in healthy people across ages. A second about 7 to 11 cycle PCR used barcoded and J-beta primers. TCRdb re-called the 5' RACE reads with MiXCR, one entry per CDR3 protein. The data hold roughly 1.7 million distinct CDR3 sequences, with about 35% observed a single time. V lost 3 bases and J lost 5; bases outside the gene matches: 5. CDR3 length equals 14 residues. The germline V gene encodes CDR1 SGHKS and CDR2 YYEKEE (reference sequence). This chain links TRBV5-5 with TRBJ1-5; 7 positions match TRBD1. The receptor's source is a woman aged 25 to 39 in good health. Sequenced sample: blood. The CDR3 spells CASSWGTGDQPQHF. The DNA of the CDR3 is TGTGCCAGCAGCTGGGGAACAGGGGATCAGCCCCAGCATTTT.